The entry that follows covers one T cell receptor (beta chain) sequence. Its antigen target is currently unknown. No much larger clone exists at a distance of one base, and base qualities are not known. Healthy HIV-negative adults with no recently reported acute infections or vaccinations were included as donors. Only Caucasian adults living in Nashville, Tennessee, USA were represented among the donors. Magnetic negative selection was used to enrich CD4+ T cells, after which naive cells were positively selected on CD45RA and the negative fraction became the memory subset. Blood was obtained by leukapheresis, after which PBMCs were separated by Ficoll-Histopaque density gradient centrifugation and cryopreserved in liquid nitrogen vapor phase. Analytical flow cytometry was used to check the purity and quantity of each magnetically sorted T cell population. From each sorted fraction, genomic DNA was isolated and quantified by UV absorbance on a Nanodrop 2000c.

The data belong to a study of shared clonotypes between healthy human individuals (dated by TCRdb to 2020 to 2022). For the study in its entirety: A couple of women and three men aged 18 to 49 years were included in the cohort. Per donor, three plates each were used for CD4 naive and CD4 memory, two for CD8 naive, and one for CD8 memory. Blood TCR repertoires of a handful of healthy adults were deeply sequenced to estimate repertoire size and the extent of clonotype sharing between individuals. Different laboratories and diverse techniques were used to prepare libraries and sequence TCR repertoires, to increase sequencing depth and limit assay-specific biases. Between about 0.8 and 9 billion PBMCs per donor were obtained by leukapheresis. The investigation overall reported the following: Naive subsets generally had larger estimated clonotype richness than memory subsets. Clonotypes shared by all four sorted-subset donors showed higher generation probabilities than non-shared clonotypes. Incomplete sequencing was indicated by rarefaction of sorted-subset datasets, despite the large sequencing depth. Sharing across four donors was observed for 5% to 6.5% of naive CD4, over 3% of naive CD8, roughly 2.3% of memory CD4, and approximately 0.41% of memory CD8 clonotypes. Pairwise subsampling indicated that sequencing depth was expected to affect the degree of clonotype sharing among donors. Because the study included only a small number of donors, the genetic and exposure-history diversity represented was limited. Sampling was restricted to blood, and TCR repertoires in tissue are likely to differ from TCR repertoires in blood.

CDR1 ENHRY and CDR2 SYGVKD were looked up in the germline V gene. From the cysteine up to the phenylalanine, the CDR3 has a length of 14 residues. The read is trimmed to its CDR3 DNA, 42 bases read in frame from base 1. Deletion took 4 bases off V and 5 bases off J, with a span of 14 bases between the germline ends. TCR CDR3 regions were amplified from genomic DNA by multiplex PCR using the deep immunoSEQ assay. Extracted genomic DNA from each cell subset was distributed evenly across all wells of several immunoSEQ 96-well plates, and each plate was treated as a replicate. For sorted subsets, each replicate PCR was loaded with 150 to 250 ng genomic DNA, equivalent to approximately 33,000 T cell genomes. Purified libraries were quantified with a Qubit 3.0 fluorometer, sized on a Bioanalyzer 2100, and re-quantified with the KAPA Library Quantification kit. Every immunoSEQ 96-well plate was sequenced on a dedicated single-read 150-cycle Illumina NextSeq 550 flow cell. Regarding the original processing steps: Because the immunoSEQ output included only junctional sequences and no quality scores, the filtering could not be the same as the filtering used for full-length reads. Sequences were annotated with PyIR, a Python wrapper for IgBLAST v1.9, and V/J genes and CDR3 were assigned using IMGT germline references. Reads with weak V/J assignments (E-value above 1e-6), missing CDR3, stop codons, out-of-frame junctions, or ambiguous translated residues were removed. V3J clonotypes were defined as sequences sharing the same inferred V gene, J gene, and CDR3 amino acid sequence. To compute the percentage overlap between repertoires, the number of shared unique clonotypes was divided by the size of the smaller repertoire. RTK rarefaction, the Chao1 estimator, and Recon v2.1 estimates of unobserved clonotypes were used to assess repertoire richness. Generation probabilities were computed with OLGA for all TCRbeta clonotypes obtained by the gDNA method from several donors. Held by TCRdb, this immuneACCESS table contains in-frame sequences only and omits some clones. Under half of the omission traces to an unresolved V gene where checked; the cause of the rest is unknown. V and J calls and clone size follow that table, whereas D and trimming were derived from the DNA. A total of about 960,000 clones appear in this sample, about three quarters of them only once. The ten largest clonotypes hold approximately 1.5% of the sample.

What was sequenced was memory CD4+ T cells sorted from blood. According to the study, the label for this sample's cell subset or site signals: CD45RA-negative fraction. This chain is built from TRBV10-3 and TRBJ2-5, with the D gene too uncertain to name. The receptor's source is a man between 18 and 29 years old in good health. Here is the DNA: TGTGCCATCAGTGCAATTCCCTCTGAGGAGACCCAGTACTTC. It is translated as CAISAIPSEETQYF.